Below, 7 T cell receptor beta chains from the same sample are listed, as sequenced in a study of blood T cells in healthy people across ages. Primed by a sample-barcoded 5' primer and a J-beta primer mix, a second PCR proceeded for roughly 7 to 12 cycles. TCRdb re-called the 5' RACE reads through MiXCR, storing one row per CDR3 protein. The sample records roughly 1,000,000 distinct CDR3 sequences, about 25% being singletons. The same sample was also studied in work on T cells of mothers and their children.

Material for sequencing was blood. The receptors were sampled from a girl aged 2 to 10 in good health.

The V call is TRBV29-1, the J call TRBJ2-5, with 8 bases matching TRBD2. The CDR3 sequence is 12 residues long. Germline CDR1 and CDR2: SQVTM and ANQGSEA. Trimming cost V 7 bases and J 4 bases; bases outside gene matches: 5. The CDR3 coding sequence is TGCAGCGCCGGGACTAGAGGAGAGACCCAGTACTTC. It translates to CSAGTRGETQYF.

The chain has TRBV28 and TRBJ2-5; 10 bases agree with TRBD2. The CDR3 runs 16 residues. Germline V gene data show CDR1 as MDHEN and CDR2 as SYDVKM. V was pared by 3 bases and J by 2 bases, with 6 bases of the junction left unmatched. The CDR3 is CASSFNLAGDQETQYF. CDR3 sequence (DNA): TGTGCCAGCAGTTTTAATCTAGCGGGGGATCAAGAGACCCAGTACTTC.

In DNA, the CDR3 is TGCGCCAGCAGCCAAGAAGAGGACAGGGGAGAAGAGACCCAGTACTTC. Its translation is CASSQEEDRGEETQYF. The chain links TRBV4-3 to TRBJ2-5, with 9 nucleotides matching TRBD1. There are 16 residues in the CDR3. Germline trimming cut 0 bases from V and 3 bases from J; bases unmatched to any gene: 5. CDR1 and CDR2 (germline): LGHNA, YSLEER.

The chain combines TRBV7-8 with TRBJ2-1, with 7 nucleotides matching TRBD2. Germline CDR1 and CDR2: SGHVS and FQNEAQ. V lost 4 bases and J lost 5; bases outside the gene matches: 11. This CDR3 region has 16 residues. Here the CDR3 reads CASSYIGTNHDNEQFF. The CDR3 DNA sequence: TGTGCCAGCAGCTATATAGGGACTAACCATGACAATGAGCAGTTCTTC.

This clonotype occurred a few times. The DNA for the CDR3 is TGTGCCAGCAGGAGCATAAGTGGGGGAAACACCGGGGAGCTGTTTTTT. Translation: CASRSISGGNTGELFF. The rearrangement uses TRBV28 and TRBJ2-2; D may match TRBD1 or TRBD2 (5 bases each). Germline CDR1 is MDHEN and CDR2 is SYDVKM. V lost 6 bases to trimming and J lost 2 bases, with 16 bases between them. The CDR3 runs to 16 residues.

The rearrangement links TRBV28 to TRBJ2-4, with TRBD2 identical over 7 bases. The V segment lost 6 bases and the J segment 7 bases; nucleotides outside the gene matches: 12. CDR1 and CDR2 (germline): MDHEN, SYDVKM. The CDR3 sequence is 15 residues long. The CDR3 coding sequence is TGTGCCAGCAGCCCGAGACTAGCCTCCAGGAACATTCAGTACTTC. Its translation is CASSPRLASRNIQYF.

The rearrangement links TRBV6-1 to TRBJ1-2; no firm D call. The V gene's germline CDR1 is MNHNS and CDR2 SASEGT. V was clipped by 7 bases and J by 2 bases, with 5 bases between them. This CDR3 comprises 11 residues. The CDR3 loop reads CASTGNYGYTF. The CDR3, as DNA: TGTGCCAGCACGGGGAACTATGGCTACACCTTC.